This TCR beta chain was sequenced in a study of response to subunit inactivated influenza vaccine. TCRdb reanalysed the RT-PCR reads using MiXCR and keeps one entry per CDR3 protein. The sample yields fewer than 800,000 distinct CDR3 sequences, around 14% seen once. Of note for this clonotype: Its antigen is as yet unknown.

Study-wide findings and caveats: Each seasonal influenza vaccination recruits few new T cells, the authors suggested.

V lost 3 bases and J lost 4, with 16 bases in between. CDR1 and CDR2 (germline): DFQATT, SNEGSKA (reference sequence). The CDR3 has 15 amino acids. This clonotype was sampled from a man between 50 and 59 years old who received an inactivated influenza vaccine. Material: PBMCs from blood, obtained approximately 12 days after vaccination. The chain joins TRBV20-1 to TRBJ2-1; the D gene is possibly TRBD2 (5 bases). CDR3 sequence (DNA): TGCAGTGCTAGTCTCGGGGTCGGGTCTTACAATGAGCAGTTCTTC. It codes for CSASLGVGSYNEQFF.